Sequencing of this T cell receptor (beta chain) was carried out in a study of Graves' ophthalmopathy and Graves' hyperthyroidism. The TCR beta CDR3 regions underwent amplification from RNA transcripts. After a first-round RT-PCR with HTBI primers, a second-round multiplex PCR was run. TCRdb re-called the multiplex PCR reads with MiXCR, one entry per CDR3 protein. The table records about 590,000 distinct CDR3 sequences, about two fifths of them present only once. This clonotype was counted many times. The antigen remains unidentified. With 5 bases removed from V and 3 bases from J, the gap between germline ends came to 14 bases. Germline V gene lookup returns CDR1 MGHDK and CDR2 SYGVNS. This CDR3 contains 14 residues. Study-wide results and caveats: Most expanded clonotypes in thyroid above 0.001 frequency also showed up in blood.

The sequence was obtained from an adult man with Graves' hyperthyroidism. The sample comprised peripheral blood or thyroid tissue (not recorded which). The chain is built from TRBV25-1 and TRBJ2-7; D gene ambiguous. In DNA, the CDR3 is TGTGCCAGCAGTCCCGAGACCCAACGCTACGAGCAGTACTTC. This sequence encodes CASSPETQRYEQYF.